This entry lists 10 T cell receptor beta chains sequenced from one sample in a study of T cells after yellow fever vaccination. TCRdb fed the 5' RACE reads into MiXCR, producing one record per CDR3 protein. Here the sample spans 610,000 or so distinct CDR3 sequences, over 9% being singletons. This sample comprised PBMCs, obtained on the day of the yellow fever booster vaccination. These receptors originate from a man aged 30 to 39 who received the YFV17D yellow fever vaccine.

This sequence joins TRBV19 and TRBJ2-1, with D maybe TRBD2 (5 bases). In germline, CDR1 is LNHDA, CDR2 SQIVND (reference sequence). V lost 7 bases to trimming and J lost 5 bases, with 18 bases between them. CDR3 length equals 15 residues. The DNA of the CDR3 is TGTGCCAGTACGTCCGGGGTGCTAGCCGACAATGAGCAGTTCTTC. Translating it yields CASTSGVLADNEQFF.

The rearrangement uses TRBV29-1 and TRBJ2-7; TRBD2 aligns across 9 bases. The junction had 3 bases not matched to a gene; V was cut back by 6 bases and J by 0 bases. Germline V lookup: CDR1 SQVTM, CDR2 ANQGSEA. CDR3 length equals 13 residues. The CDR3 is CSVAGGHSYEQYF. Here the CDR3 DNA reads TGCAGCGTAGCGGGAGGCCACTCCTACGAGCAGTACTTC.

This clonotype has more than one count but fewer than ten. The rearrangement links TRBV2 to TRBJ2-3; tentatively, D is TRBD1 (5 bases). Germline lookup yields CDR1 SNHLY and CDR2 FYNNEI. The CDR3 covers 12 residues. The germline V and J ends were trimmed by 8 bases and 2 bases, with 8 bases remaining between them. The CDR3 nucleotides read TGTGCCAGCGGGGCGGTCACAGATACGCAGTATTTT. Its protein is CASGAVTDTQYF.

This clonotype turned up a few times. The CDR3 DNA is TGCAGTGCTAGATTAGTCCCTGAAGCTTTCTTT. It encodes CSARLVPEAFF. The genes are TRBV20-1 and TRBJ1-1; no definite D call. Trimming pared 2 bases from V and 6 bases from J, leaving 7 bases between. The V gene's germline CDR1 is DFQATT and CDR2 SNEGSKA (reference sequence). This CDR3 has 11 amino acids.

This clonotype was counted between two and nine times. CDR3 sequence reads: CASSSPVGTRTYEQYF. As DNA, the CDR3 is TGTGCCAGCAGTAGCCCTGTGGGGACTAGGACCTACGAGCAGTACTTC. The V call is TRBV6-2 or TRBV6-3, the J call TRBJ2-7; 8 bases match TRBD2. The V gene end was trimmed by 5 bases and the J gene end by 2 bases; junction bases not matched to a gene: 11. The germline V gene encodes CDR1 MNHEY and CDR2 SVGEGT. The CDR3 loop spans 16 amino acids.

In this sample, this clonotype turned up once. A much bigger clone sits one base away, suggesting this may be a read error. The chain combines TRBV5-5 with TRBJ2-2; no definite D call. This CDR3 has 14 residues. The V gene lost 3 bases and the J gene lost 7 bases, with 13 bases spanning the gap. Per the germline V gene, CDR1 is SGHKS and CDR2 is YYEKEE (reference sequence). The CDR3 here is CASSSWVDNGELFF. The CDR3, as DNA: TGTGCCAGCAGCTCTTGGGTTGACAACGGGGAGCTGTTTTTT.

This chain uses TRBV7-2 with TRBJ2-7, with 13 bases matching TRBD2. This CDR3 spans 15 amino acids. With 5 bases clipped from V and 5 bases from J, the junction kept 6 bases outside the gene matches. Germline V gene data show CDR1 as SGHTA and CDR2 as FQGNSA. The CDR3 is CASSIGLAGDHEQYF. The DNA for the CDR3 is TGTGCCAGCAGCATCGGACTAGCGGGAGACCACGAGCAGTACTTC.

This clonotype was picked up a small number of times. This chain links TRBV10-2 with TRBJ2-1; D is ambiguous. CDR3 size: 12 residues. Trimming left V 2 bases short and J 10 bases short, with 9 bases between. Germline lookup yields CDR1 WSHSY and CDR2 SAAADI. The CDR3 DNA follows: TGCGCCAGCAGTGAGATCCGGTTAGAGCAGTTCTTC. This sequence encodes CASSEIRLEQFF.

This clonotype showed up many times. The chain is built from TRBV28 and TRBJ2-5; D is perhaps TRBD2 (5 bases). Trimming took 8 bases from V and 9 from J, leaving 13 bases between them. The CDR3 extends over 11 amino acids. CDR1 is MDHEN, CDR2 SYDVKM, per germline. This CDR3 is CASGGAEAQYF. The CDR3 region has the DNA TGTGCCAGCGGAGGCGCTGAGGCCCAGTACTTC. Variable domain in full (rest from reference TRBV28 and TRBJ2-5): DVKVTQSSRYLVKRTGEKVFLECVQDMDHENMFWYRQDPGLGLRLIYFSYDVKMKEKGDIPEGYSVSREKKERFSLILESASTNQTSMYLCASGGAEAQYFGPGTRLLVL.

This clonotype occurred a few times. The chain recombines TRBV7-9 with TRBJ2-7; D is ambiguous. V gave up 0 bases and J gave up 6 bases, with 12 bases separating them. Looked up from germline, CDR1 is SEHNR and CDR2 is FQNEAQ (reference sequence). The CDR3 spans 14 residues. The CDR3 protein is CASSLAVAQGEQYF. The CDR3 DNA reads TGTGCCAGCAGCTTAGCGGTAGCTCAAGGCGAGCAGTACTTC.